A selection of T cell receptor beta chains follows, all from one sample in a study of blood T cell repertoires in COVID-19. TCRdb's table, derived via immunoSEQ multiplex PCR, lists solely in-frame clones and lacks some. The repertoire holds roughly 290,000 clones, with approximately 91% as singletons. The sequencing sample was made of PBMCs or T cells enriched from blood (not recorded which). Receptors were obtained from a woman in her 40s who had recovered from COVID-19. Each CDR3 is given without its conserved first and last residue.

V gene	J gene	CDR3 protein
TRBV7-3	TRBJ2-3	ASSHGLDTDTQY
TRBV3-1/TRBV3-2	TRBJ1-3	ASSDPPIPGPSSGNTIY
TRBV10-3	TRBJ2-1	AISESNPREEVEKSSYNEQF
TRBV4-3	TRBJ2-7	ASSQDRQVLQY
TRBV5-1	TRBJ2-5	ASSPGTQGGETQY
TRBV9	TRBJ2-1	ASSVDLAPSSYNEQF
TRBV9	TRBJ1-2	ASSVEGYGYT
TRBV18	TRBJ1-3	ASSPAVAGNTIY
TRBV27	TRBJ2-7	ASSQEGDRGYEQY
TRBV19	TRBJ2-1	ASQKRPPGTGTYEQF
TRBV5-1	TRBJ2-1	ASSSSGQGHNEQF
TRBV6-5	TRBJ1-2	ASSRETGGSHGYT
TRBV4-3	TRBJ2-5	ASSQNTPGQGFQETQY
TRBV9	TRBJ2-1	ASSTRVNYNEQF
TRBV18	TRBJ1-1	ASSLTPGRANTEAF
TRBV6-5	TRBJ1-2	ASRIGHSGYT
TRBV9	TRBJ1-2	ASQSAGSGYGYT
TRBV6-5	TRBJ2-1	ASTEWAGSHNEQF
TRBV27	TRBJ2-1	ASSQRQGARYNEQF
TRBV7-3	TRBJ2-1	ASSFDRGGYNEQF
TRBV19	TRBJ1-5	ASDPQGRRNQPQH
TRBV5-4	TRBJ2-7	ASSLAGAPYEQY